This T cell receptor (beta chain) was found in a study of cytomegalovirus exposure and HLA in healthy donors. This PCR relied on a set of 60 Vbeta primers and 13 Jbeta primers. Some clones are missing from TCRdb's copy, which holds only in-frame ones; the method was immunoSEQ multiplex PCR. The table lists about 190,000 clones, 75% to 80% of them singletons. Deletions cut 6 bases from V and 2 bases from J, with 11 bases between. The CDR3 has 13 residues. CDR1 is MNHEY, CDR2 SVGAGI, per germline. This clone was seen only a few times. The chain combines TRBV6-5 with TRBJ2-7, with D perhaps matching TRBD1 (5 bases). This sequence originates from a woman aged 25 to 39 in good health and CMV-seropositive. Material: PBMCs. The CDR3 nucleotides are TGTGCCAGCAGCCAAGGACATACCTACGAGCAGTACTTC. It translates to CASSQGHTYEQYF.